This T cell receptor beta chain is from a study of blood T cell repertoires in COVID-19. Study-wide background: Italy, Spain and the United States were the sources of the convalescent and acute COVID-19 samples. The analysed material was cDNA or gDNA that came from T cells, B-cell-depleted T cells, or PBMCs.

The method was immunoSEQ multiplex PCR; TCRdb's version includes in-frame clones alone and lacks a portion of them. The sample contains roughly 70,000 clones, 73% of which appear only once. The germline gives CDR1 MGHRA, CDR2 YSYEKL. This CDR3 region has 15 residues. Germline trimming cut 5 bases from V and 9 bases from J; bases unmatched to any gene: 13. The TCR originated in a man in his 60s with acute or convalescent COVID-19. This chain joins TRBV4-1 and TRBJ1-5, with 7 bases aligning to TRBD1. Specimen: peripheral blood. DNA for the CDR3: TGCGCCAGCAGCTTCCTCGCAGGACAGGCTCTGCCCCAGCATTTT. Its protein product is CASSFLAGQALPQHF.